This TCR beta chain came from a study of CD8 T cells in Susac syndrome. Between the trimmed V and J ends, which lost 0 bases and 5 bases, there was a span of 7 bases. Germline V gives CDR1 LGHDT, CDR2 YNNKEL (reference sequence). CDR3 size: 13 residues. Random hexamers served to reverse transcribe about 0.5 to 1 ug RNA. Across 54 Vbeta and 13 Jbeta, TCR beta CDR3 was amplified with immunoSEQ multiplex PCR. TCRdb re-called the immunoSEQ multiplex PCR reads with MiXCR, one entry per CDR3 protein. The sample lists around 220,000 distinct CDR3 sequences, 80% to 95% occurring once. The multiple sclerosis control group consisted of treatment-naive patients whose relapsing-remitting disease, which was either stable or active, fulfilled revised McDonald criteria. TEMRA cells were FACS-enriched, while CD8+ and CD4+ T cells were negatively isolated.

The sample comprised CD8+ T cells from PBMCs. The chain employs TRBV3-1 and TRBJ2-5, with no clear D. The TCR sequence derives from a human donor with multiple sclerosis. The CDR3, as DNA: TGTGCCAGCAGCCAAGAACTTCACGAGACCCAGTACTTC. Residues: CASSQELHETQYF.